Sequencing of this T cell receptor (beta chain) was carried out in a study of OX40 agonist ivuxolimab in advanced cancers. Study-wide points: In the expanded peripheral T cells, antigen specificity was never determined.

From germline, CDR1 is SGHAT and CDR2 FQNNGV. The CDR3 is 14 residues long. The ends were cut back, 10 bases at V and 4 bases at J, with 20 bases in the middle. Comments on this clone: Its antigen is currently unknown.

TCRdb's table, derived via immunoSEQ multiplex PCR, lists solely in-frame clones and lacks some. The data hold approximately 66,000 clones, with approximately 89% observed a single time. The receptor's source is an adult with an advanced solid tumor such as melanoma, head and neck, liver or kidney cancer. The material sequenced was CD4+ or CD8+ T cells sorted from blood, taken in a trial of the OX40 agonist ivuxolimab. V usage is TRBV11-2 and J usage is TRBJ2-7, with D uncertain. DNA for the CDR3: TGTGCCACAAGCCAAGTCACAGATCTTTACGAGCAGTACTTC. Protein sequence: CATSQVTDLYEQYF. Filled out from reference TRBV11-2 and TRBJ2-7, the complete variable domain reads EAGVAQSPRYKIIEKRQSVAFWCNPISGHATLYWYQQILGQGPKLLIQFQNNGVVDDSQLPKDRFSAERLKGVDSTLKIQPAKLEDSAVYLCATSQVTDLYEQYFGPGTRLTVT.